The clone carrying this T cell receptor beta chain has at least ten counts. Its specificity is unknown. A library of TCRbeta sequences, prepared with unique molecular identifiers, was generated. TCRdb re-called the PCR reads with MiXCR, one entry per CDR3 protein. The sample has about 9,200 distinct CDR3 sequences, around 14% seen once; the top ten hold 50% to 60%. The ends lost 5 bases at V and 0 bases at J; junction bases unmatched: 9. The CDR3 contains 16 residues. In germline, CDR1 is SGHTA, CDR2 FQGNSA. This record comes from a study of T-cell reconstitution after alpha-beta-depleted transplantation in children. Study conclusions and caveats: One year post-transplant, T-cell counts and diversity were largely derived from T cells produced anew. Elevated TCRbeta diversity at day 60 was traced, in some patients, to surviving recipient T cells and thymic progenitors.

The specimen was PBMCs, mostly from graft donor cells, collected 60 days after TCRalphabeta/CD19-depleted stem cell transplant. The chain joins TRBV7-2 to TRBJ2-7; 8 bases fit TRBD1. This receptor was obtained from a male patient aged 10 to 17 who had a stem cell transplant for acute lymphoblastic leukemia, so the T cells may come from the graft donor. CDR3 region: CASSHRLQGGSYEQYF. CDR3 DNA: TGTGCCAGCAGCCACAGGTTACAGGGGGGCTCCTACGAGCAGTACTTC.